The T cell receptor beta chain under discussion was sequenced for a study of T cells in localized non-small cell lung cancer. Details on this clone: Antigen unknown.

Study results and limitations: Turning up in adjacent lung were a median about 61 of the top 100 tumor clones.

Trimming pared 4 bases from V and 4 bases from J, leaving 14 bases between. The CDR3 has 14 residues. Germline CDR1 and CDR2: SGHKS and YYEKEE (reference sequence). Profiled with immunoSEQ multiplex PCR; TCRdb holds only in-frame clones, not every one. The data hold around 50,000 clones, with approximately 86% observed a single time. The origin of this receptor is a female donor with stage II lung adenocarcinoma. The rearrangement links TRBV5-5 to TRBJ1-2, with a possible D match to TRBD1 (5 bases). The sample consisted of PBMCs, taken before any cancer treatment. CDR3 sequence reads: CASSPGTVAYGYTF. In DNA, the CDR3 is TGTGCCAGCAGCCCGGGGACGGTCGCCTATGGCTACACCTTC.